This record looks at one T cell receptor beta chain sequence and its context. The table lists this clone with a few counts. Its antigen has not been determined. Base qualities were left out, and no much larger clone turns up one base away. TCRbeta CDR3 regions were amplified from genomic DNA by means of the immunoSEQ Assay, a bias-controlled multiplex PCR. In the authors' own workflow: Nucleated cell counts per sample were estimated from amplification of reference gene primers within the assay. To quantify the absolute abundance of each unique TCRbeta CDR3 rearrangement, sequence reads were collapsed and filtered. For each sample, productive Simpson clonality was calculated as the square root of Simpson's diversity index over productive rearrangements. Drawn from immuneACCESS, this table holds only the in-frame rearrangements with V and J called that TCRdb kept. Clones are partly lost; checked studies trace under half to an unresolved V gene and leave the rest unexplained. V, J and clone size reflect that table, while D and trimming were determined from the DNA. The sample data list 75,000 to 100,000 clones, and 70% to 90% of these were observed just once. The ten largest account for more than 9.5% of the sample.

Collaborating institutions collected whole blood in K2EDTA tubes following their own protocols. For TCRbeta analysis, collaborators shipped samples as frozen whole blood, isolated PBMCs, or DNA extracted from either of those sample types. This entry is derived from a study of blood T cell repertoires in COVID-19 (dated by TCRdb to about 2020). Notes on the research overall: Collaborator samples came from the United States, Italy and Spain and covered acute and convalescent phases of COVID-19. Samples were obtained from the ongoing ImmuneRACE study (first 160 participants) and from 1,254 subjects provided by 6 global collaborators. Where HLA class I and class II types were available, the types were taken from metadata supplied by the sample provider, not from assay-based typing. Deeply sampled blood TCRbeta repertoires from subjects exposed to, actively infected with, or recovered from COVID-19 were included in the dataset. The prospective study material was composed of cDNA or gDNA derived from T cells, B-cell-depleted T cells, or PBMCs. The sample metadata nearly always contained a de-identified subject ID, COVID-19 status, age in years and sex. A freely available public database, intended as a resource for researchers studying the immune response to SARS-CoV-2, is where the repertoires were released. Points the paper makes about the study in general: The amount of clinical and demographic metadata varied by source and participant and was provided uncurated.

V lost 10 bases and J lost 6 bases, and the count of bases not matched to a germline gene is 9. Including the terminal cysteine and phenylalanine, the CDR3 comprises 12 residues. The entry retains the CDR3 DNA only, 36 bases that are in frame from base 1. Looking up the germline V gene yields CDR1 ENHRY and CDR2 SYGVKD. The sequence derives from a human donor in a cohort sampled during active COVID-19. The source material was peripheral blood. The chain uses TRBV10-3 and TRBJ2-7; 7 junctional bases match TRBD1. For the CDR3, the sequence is CATGGAGGEQYF. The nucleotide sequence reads TGTGCCACCGGTGGGGCAGGGGGCGAGCAGTACTTC.